Given below is one TCR beta chain in context. CDR3 length equals 16 residues. V shed 1 base and J shed 3 bases, with 13 bases lying between them. Per the germline V gene, CDR1 is SGHTA and CDR2 is FQGNSA. These data originate in a study of T cell responses to AZD1222 COVID-19 vaccine. Method: immunoSEQ multiplex PCR; TCRdb's copy keeps in-frame clones and lacks some. The sample yields about 89,000 clones, approximately 89% seen once. The sample consisted of peripheral blood, taken 28 days after the second AZD1222 dose. This clonotype originated in an adult who received the AZD1222 COVID-19 vaccine. This chain connects TRBV7-2 to TRBJ1-5; D remains ambiguous. The CDR3 loop reads CASSLVGSINNQPQHF. CDR3 DNA: TGTGCCAGCAGCTTAGTTGGTAGTATCAACAATCAGCCCCAGCATTTT.